This section outlines one T cell receptor (beta chain) sequence together with its context. Its antigen is unknown. It has no much larger one-base neighbor in the sample; base qualities were not kept. This entry comes from a study of T cell changes during pregnancy in multiple sclerosis (dated by TCRdb to 2018 to 2020). Study-wide context: The study looked at changes in the T cell repertoire across pregnancy in women with multiple sclerosis.

To prepare the library, the immunoSEQ multiplex PCR assay was applied. TCRdb mirrors the immuneACCESS table, restricted to in-frame sequences. Some clones are absent from its copies; in checked studies, under half trace to an unresolved V gene, and the reason for the others is unknown. Present in this sample are approximately 43,000 clones, almost 95% of which were seen just once. The ten largest clones add up to roughly 8.7% of the sample. The germline V gene supplies CDR1 MDHEN and CDR2 SYDVKM. The CDR3 spans 15 residues, from the cysteine through the phenylalanine. Only CDR3 DNA is held: 45 bases, read in frame from base 1. V and J lose 2 bases and 0 bases, and a span of 11 bases separates them.

This specimen was CD8+ T cells from peripheral blood mononuclear cells, taken in the third trimester of pregnancy. The receptor was isolated from a female donor with multiple sclerosis, enrolled in a pregnancy study. The rearranged chain carries TRBV28 and TRBJ2-7; the D segment could be TRBD2, given 5 matching bases. The sequenced DNA is TGTGCCAGCAGTTTACGGGGTCTGAACTCCTACGAGCAGTACTTC. It specifies CASSLRGLNSYEQYF.